This T cell receptor (beta chain) is from a study of blood T cell repertoires in COVID-19 (TCRdb year 2020). A note on the overall study: Samples from collaborators originated in the United States, Italy and Spain and spanned both the acute and convalescent phases of COVID-19. The prospective study material was composed of cDNA or gDNA derived from T cells, B-cell-depleted T cells, or PBMCs. The dataset comprised deeply sampled blood TCRbeta repertoires from subjects exposed to, actively infected with, or recovered from COVID-19. A freely available public database, intended as a resource for researchers studying the immune response to SARS-CoV-2, is where the repertoires were released. The samples were drawn from two sources: the first 160 participants of the ongoing ImmuneRACE study, and 1,254 subjects contributed by 6 global collaborators. Sample metadata almost always included a de-identified subject ID, COVID-19 status, age in years and sex. Where available, HLA class I and class II types were obtained from metadata supplied by the sample provider rather than from assay-based typing.

The immunoSEQ Assay, a bias-controlled multiplex PCR, was used to amplify TCRbeta CDR3 regions from genomic DNA. In the paper's pipeline: The number of nucleated cells in each sample was estimated by amplification of reference gene primers within the assay. To quantify the absolute abundance of each unique TCRbeta CDR3 rearrangement, sequence reads were collapsed and filtered. For each sample, productive Simpson clonality was calculated as the square root of Simpson's diversity index across productive rearrangements. TCRdb retrieved this table from immuneACCESS and kept in-frame rearrangements only. Not all clones are present; in checked studies, unresolved V genes account for under half, and no reason is known for the remainder. Clone size and V and J calls were adopted from that table, with D and trimming inferred from the DNA. The sample table contains 300,000 to 450,000 clones; only one count was recorded for approximately 89% of them. The ten largest clones take up around 3.9% of the sample.

One collaborating source in Seattle enrolled patients during active infection and followed them longitudinally through the course of disease. Each collaborating institution followed its own protocols to collect whole blood in K2EDTA tubes. For TCRbeta analysis, collaborators shipped samples as frozen whole blood, isolated PBMCs, or DNA extracted from either of those sample types. About this clone itself: The target of this receptor is not known. There are no base qualities to consult, and no much larger clone falls within one base.

Counted from cysteine to phenylalanine, this CDR3 has 9 amino acids. Of all the DNA, just the CDR3 is kept, 27 bases in frame from base 1. CDR1 and CDR2 (DFQATT, SNEGSKA) derive from the germline V gene (reference sequence). V gives up 6 bases and J gives up 13 bases, and the segment between their germline ends measures 7 bases. Broad study findings and their caveats: How much clinical and demographic metadata was included differed by source and by participant, and the metadata was provided uncurated.

The sequence came from a woman aged 55-75 years with COVID-19, enrolled during active disease. Sequencing used peripheral blood. This sequence uses TRBV20-1 and TRBJ1-6; TRBD1 is perhaps the D gene, given 5 matching bases. The CDR3 here reads CSAGLPLHF. The sequence in DNA is TGCAGTGCGGGGCTTCCCCTCCACTTT.